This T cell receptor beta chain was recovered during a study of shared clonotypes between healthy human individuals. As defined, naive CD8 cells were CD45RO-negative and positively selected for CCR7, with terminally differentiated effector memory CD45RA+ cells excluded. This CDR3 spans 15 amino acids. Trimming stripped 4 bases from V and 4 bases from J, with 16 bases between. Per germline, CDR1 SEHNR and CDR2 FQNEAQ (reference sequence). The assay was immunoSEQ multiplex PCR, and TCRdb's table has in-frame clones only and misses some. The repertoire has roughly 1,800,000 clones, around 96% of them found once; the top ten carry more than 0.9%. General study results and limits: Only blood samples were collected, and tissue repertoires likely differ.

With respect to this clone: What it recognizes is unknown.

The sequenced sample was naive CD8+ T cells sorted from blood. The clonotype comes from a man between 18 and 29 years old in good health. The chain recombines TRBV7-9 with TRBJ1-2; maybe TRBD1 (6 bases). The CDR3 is CASSSNPGQIYGYTF. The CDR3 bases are TGTGCCAGCAGCTCGAACCCAGGACAGATCTATGGCTACACCTTC.